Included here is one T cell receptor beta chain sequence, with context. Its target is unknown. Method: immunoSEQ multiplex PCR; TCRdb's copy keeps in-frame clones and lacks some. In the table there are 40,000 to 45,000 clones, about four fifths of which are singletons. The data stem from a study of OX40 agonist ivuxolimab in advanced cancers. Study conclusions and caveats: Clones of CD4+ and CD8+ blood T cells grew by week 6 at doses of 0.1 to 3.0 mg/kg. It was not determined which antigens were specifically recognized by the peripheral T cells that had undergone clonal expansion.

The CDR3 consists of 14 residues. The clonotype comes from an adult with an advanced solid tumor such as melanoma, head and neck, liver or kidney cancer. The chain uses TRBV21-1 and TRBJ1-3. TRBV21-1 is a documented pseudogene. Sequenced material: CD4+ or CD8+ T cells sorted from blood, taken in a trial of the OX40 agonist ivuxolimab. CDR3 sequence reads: CASSRGTAGNTIYF. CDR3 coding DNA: TGTGCCAGCAGTCGCGGGACCGCTGGAAACACCATATATTTT.